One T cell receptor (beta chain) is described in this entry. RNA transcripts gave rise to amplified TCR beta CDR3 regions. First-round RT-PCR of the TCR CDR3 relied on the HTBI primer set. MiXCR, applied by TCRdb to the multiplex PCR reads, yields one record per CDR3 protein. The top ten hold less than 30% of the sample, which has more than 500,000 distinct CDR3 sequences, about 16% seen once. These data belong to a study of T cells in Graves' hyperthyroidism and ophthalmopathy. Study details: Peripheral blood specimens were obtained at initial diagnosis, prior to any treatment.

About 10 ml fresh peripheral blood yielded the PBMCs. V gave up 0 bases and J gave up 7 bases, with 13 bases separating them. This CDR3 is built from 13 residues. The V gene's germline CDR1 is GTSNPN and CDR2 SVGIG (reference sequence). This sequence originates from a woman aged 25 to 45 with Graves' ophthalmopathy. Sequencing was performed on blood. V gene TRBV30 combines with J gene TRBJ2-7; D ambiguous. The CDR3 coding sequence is TGTGCCTGGAGTGTCACTGGGCTGGGGGAGCAGTACTTC. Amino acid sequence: CAWSVTGLGEQYF.